The entry below describes one TCR beta chain. Its specificity is not known. This record comes from a study of shared clonotypes between healthy human individuals. Study details: Donors consisted of two women and a few men between 18 and 49.

The CDR3 covers 16 residues. V was trimmed by 3 bases and J by 2 bases, leaving 14 bases between them. Germline V lookup: CDR1 KGHSH, CDR2 LQKENI. Study-wide results and limits: The study found approximately 5% of naive CD4 clonotypes shared across a few donors.

Sequenced by immunoSEQ multiplex PCR; TCRdb stores in-frame clones only, minus some. The sample carries 2 million to 2.5 million clones, approximately 90% recorded once. Everyone who donated was a Caucasian adult who lived in Nashville, Tennessee. Splitting of CD4+ cells produced CD45RA+ naive and CD45RA-negative memory subsets. Sequencing was done on a sample of naive CD4+ T cells from PBMCs. Subset given: CD45RA+ positively selected. The TCR comes from a man aged 18 to 35 in good health. Some clones in this sample may be carry-over from other donors' samples. J is TRBJ1-3 and V is TRBV18; no firm D call. The CDR3 sequence is CASSPLRVRTGNTIYF. The CDR3 DNA reads TGTGCCAGCTCACCCTTGAGGGTGAGGACTGGAAACACCATATATTTT. Full variable domain (missing parts from reference TRBV18 and TRBJ1-3): NAGVMQNPRHLVRRRGQEARLRCSPMKGHSHVYWYRQLPEEGLKFMVYLQKENIIDESGMPKERFSAEFPKEGPSILRIQQVVRGDSAAYFCASSPLRVRTGNTIYFGEGSWLTVV.